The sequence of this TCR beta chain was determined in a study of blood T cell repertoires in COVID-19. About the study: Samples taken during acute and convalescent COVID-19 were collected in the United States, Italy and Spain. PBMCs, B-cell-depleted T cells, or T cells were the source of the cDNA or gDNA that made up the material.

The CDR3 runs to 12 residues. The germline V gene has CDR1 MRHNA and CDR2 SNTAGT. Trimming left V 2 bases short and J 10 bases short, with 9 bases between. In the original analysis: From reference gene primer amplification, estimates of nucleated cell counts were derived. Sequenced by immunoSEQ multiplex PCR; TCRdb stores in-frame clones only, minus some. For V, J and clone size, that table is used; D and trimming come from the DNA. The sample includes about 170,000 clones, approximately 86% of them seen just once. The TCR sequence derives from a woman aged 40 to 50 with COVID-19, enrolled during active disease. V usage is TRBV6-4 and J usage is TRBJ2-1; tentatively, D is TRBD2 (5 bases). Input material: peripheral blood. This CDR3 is CASSDNGGEQFF. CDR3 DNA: TGTGCCAGCAGTGACAATGGAGGAGAGCAGTTCTTC.